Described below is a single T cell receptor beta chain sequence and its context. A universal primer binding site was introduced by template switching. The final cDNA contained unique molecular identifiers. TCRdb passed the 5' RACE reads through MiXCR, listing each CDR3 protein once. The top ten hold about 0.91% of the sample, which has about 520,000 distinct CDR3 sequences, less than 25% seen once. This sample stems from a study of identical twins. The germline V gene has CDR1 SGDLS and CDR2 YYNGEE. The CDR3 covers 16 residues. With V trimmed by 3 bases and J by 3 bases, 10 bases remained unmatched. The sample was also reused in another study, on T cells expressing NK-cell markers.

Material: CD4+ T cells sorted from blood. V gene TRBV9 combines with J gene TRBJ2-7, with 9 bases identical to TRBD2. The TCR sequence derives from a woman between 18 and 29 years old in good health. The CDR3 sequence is CASSGSGVAGVYEQYF. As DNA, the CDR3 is TGTGCCAGCAGCGGGTCGGGGGTAGCGGGAGTCTACGAGCAGTACTTC.